This TCR beta chain is drawn from a study of cytomegalovirus exposure and HLA in healthy donors. Some clones are missing from TCRdb's copy, which holds only in-frame ones; the method was immunoSEQ multiplex PCR. The table records 200,000 or so clones, roughly 88% of them present only once. Separate from the 666-subject first cohort was the approximately 130-subject validation cohort, to which the donors belonged. Overall study findings and caveats: That first-cohort TCR clusters tended to co-occur in the 90 to 150 validation repertoires was found in a later analysis. The investigators catalogued some 150 TCR beta chains as cytomegalovirus-associated. The majority of TCR sequences were rare, yet some public TCRs appeared in many donors.

Comment on this clone: As yet, its antigen is unknown.

Germline values: CDR1 KGHSH, CDR2 LQKENI. Deletions cut 3 bases from V and 6 bases from J, with 20 bases between. The length of the CDR3 is 16 residues. This clonotype was obtained from a woman aged 30 to 39 in good health and CMV-seropositive. The rearrangement joins TRBV18 to TRBJ1-1; D gene uncertain. Sequenced input: PBMCs. As DNA, the CDR3 is TGTGCCAGCTCACCTCTCACGGGTTCACTGAAGCCTGAAGCTTTCTTT. As protein: CASSPLTGSLKPEAFF.